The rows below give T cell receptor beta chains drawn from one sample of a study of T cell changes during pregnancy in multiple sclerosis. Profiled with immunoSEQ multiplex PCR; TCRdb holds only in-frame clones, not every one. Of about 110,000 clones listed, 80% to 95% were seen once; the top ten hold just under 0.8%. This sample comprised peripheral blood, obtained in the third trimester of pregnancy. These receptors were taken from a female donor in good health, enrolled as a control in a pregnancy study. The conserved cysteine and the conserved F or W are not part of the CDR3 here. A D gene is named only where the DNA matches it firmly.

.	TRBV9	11	ASSVGAGTEAF
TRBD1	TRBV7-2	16	ASSLGQGEVGVSYGYT
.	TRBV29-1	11	SVTGPAGYGYT
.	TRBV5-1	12	ASSLDRSNEKLF
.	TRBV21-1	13	AKPRREGGNQPQH
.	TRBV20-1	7	SARSEAF
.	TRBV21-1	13	ASSKGGVWNTEAF
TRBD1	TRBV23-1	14	ASSQSTGFSNQPQH
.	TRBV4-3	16	ASSQDLRRGWQDEKLF
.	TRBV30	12	AWSLQDRIYEQY
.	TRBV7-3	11	ASSLNPDTEAF
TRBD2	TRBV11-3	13	ASSLSGGAYNEQF
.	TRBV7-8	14	ASSFTAEGSYNEQF
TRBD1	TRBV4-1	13	ASSQEGTGNQPQH
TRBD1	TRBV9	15	ASSVGRDRAFTGELF
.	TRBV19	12	ASSFRVRDTEAF
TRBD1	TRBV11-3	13	ASSFGTGRNQPQH
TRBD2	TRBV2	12	ASRLAANIETQY
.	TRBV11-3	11	ASSADRNTEAF
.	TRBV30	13	AWSVQGLGNQPQH
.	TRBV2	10	ASREQGSGYT